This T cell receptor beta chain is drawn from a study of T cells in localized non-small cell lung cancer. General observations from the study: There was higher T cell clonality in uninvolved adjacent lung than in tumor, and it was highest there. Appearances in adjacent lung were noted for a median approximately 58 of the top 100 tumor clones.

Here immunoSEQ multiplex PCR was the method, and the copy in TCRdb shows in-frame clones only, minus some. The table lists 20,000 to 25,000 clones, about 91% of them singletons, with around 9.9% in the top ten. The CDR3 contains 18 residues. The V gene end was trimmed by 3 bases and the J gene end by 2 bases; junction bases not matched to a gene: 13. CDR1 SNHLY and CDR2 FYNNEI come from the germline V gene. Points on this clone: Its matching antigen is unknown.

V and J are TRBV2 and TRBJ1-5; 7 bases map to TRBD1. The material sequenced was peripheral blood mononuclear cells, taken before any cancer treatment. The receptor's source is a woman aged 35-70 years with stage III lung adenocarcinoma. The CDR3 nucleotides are TGTGCCAGCAGTGAGTTAAAGACAGGGATTTACGGCAATCAGCCCCAGCATTTT. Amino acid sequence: CASSELKTGIYGNQPQHF.